Here is one T cell receptor (beta chain) with its context. What it binds is unknown. These data are taken from a study of cytomegalovirus exposure and HLA in healthy donors. Primers included in the PCR were 60 Vbeta and 13 Jbeta primers. The assay was immunoSEQ multiplex PCR, and TCRdb's table has in-frame clones only and misses some. In the table there are more than 110,000 clones, 80% of which are singletons. V was clipped by 5 bases and J by 8 bases, with 21 bases between them. Germline lookup yields CDR1 SGHVS and CDR2 FQNEAQ. The CDR3 has 15 amino acids. Study-wide results and caveats: Later analysis indicated greater clonal expansion among HLA-associated TCR beta chains than among equally common other chains. Overall, roughly 160 TCR beta chains were annotated as cytomegalovirus-associated. Prior analysis indicated that the majority of TCR beta V segments exhibited productivity approximately 87% or approximately 30% of the time. Later on, an analysis tied approximately 17,000 TCR beta sequences to HLA alleles at 0.05 false discovery rate.

The clonotype comes from a male donor in good health and CMV-seronegative. Sequencing input: PBMCs. The chain links TRBV7-8 to TRBJ1-2; perhaps TRBD1 as D (5 bases). The DNA of the CDR3 is TGTGCCAGCAGCCCGCGTCAGGGAAGGGCTGGGGGCTACACCTTC. Protein product: CASSPRQGRAGGYTF.